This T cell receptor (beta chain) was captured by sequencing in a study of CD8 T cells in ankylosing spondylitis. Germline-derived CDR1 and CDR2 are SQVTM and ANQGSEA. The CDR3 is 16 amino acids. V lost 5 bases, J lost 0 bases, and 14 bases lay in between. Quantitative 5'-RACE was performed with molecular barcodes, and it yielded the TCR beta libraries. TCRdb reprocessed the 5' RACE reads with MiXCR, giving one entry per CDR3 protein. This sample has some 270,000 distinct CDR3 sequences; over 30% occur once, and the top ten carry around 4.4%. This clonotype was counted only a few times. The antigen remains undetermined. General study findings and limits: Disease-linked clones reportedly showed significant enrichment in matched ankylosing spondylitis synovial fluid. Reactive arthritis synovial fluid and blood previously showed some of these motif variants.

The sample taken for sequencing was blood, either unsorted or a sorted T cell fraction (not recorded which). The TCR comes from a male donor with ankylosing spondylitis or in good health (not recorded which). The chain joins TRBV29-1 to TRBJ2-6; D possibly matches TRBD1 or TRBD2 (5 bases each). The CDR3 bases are TGCAGCGTTTTGGGGACGTTAACCTCTGGGGCCAACGTCCTGACTTTC. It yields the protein CSVLGTLTSGANVLTF. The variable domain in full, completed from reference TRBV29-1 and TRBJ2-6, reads SAVISQKPSRDICQRGTSLTIQCQVDSQVTMMFWYRQQPGQSLTLIATANQGSEATYESGFVIDKFPISRPNLTFSTLTVSNMSPEDSSIYLCSVLGTLTSGANVLTFGAGSRLTVL.